The next 4 T cell receptor beta chains were all read from a single sample in a study of blood T cells in healthy people across ages. Sample-barcoded 5' priming and a J-beta primer mix drove a second PCR of about 6 to 12 cycles. TCRdb processed the 5' RACE reads anew with MiXCR; each CDR3 protein has one entry. The sample comprises hundreds of thousands of distinct CDR3 sequences, 45% to 50% of which are singletons, and around a third rests with the top ten. The material sequenced was blood. The receptors here all came from a woman aged 55-69 years in good health.

The rearrangement uses TRBV6-1 and TRBJ2-7, with D tentatively TRBD2 (6 bases). The V and J ends lost 0 bases and 4 bases respectively, with 13 bases between them. Germline assignment: CDR1 MNHNS and CDR2 SASEGT. The CDR3 covers 15 residues. The chain's CDR3 is CASSEAAGPRYEQYF. CDR3 sequence (DNA): TGTGCCAGCAGTGAAGCGGCGGGACCGAGATACGAGCAGTACTTC.

This clonotype was counted between two and nine times. The chain is built from TRBV5-1 and TRBJ2-7, with TRBD1 identical over 9 bases. The CDR3 is 13 amino acids. CDR1 and CDR2 from the germline V gene are SGHRS and YFSETQ. V gave up 4 bases and J gave up 6 bases; unmatched junction bases: 5. The CDR3 here is CASSLGTGSEQYF. The CDR3 coding sequence is TGCGCCAGCAGCCTCGGGACAGGGTCCGAGCAGTACTTC.

In its sample, this clonotype was seen a few times. This chain links TRBV7-2 with TRBJ2-4, with 7 bases matching TRBD1. The closer fit of TRBJ2-7 to the DNA end suggests the J call may be wrong. There are 15 residues in the CDR3. The germline gives CDR1 SGHTA, CDR2 FQGNSA. The CDR3: CASSGAWGQSYEQYF. The CDR3 coding sequence is TGTGCCAGCAGCGGTGCCTGGGGACAGTCCTACGAGCAGTACTTC.

The chain uses TRBV2 and TRBJ1-1; D ambiguous. The germline gives CDR1 SNHLY, CDR2 FYNNEI. V was shortened by 6 bases and J by 10 bases, with 12 bases between the two germline ends. This CDR3 comprises 11 residues. The CDR3 region has the DNA TGTGCCAGCAGCATAGACTACGGAGCTTTCTTT. Translating gives CASSIDYGAFF.